The 21 T cell receptor beta chains in this list originate from one sample, sequenced in a study of metastatic and nonmetastatic thyroid tumors (dated by TCRdb to the early 2020s). No treatment had been received by any patient before thyroid surgery. Libraries were built with PCR. Reads for this sample came from an Illumina HiSeq 4000. The public sequencing data were trimmed at Q25 with fastp and processed into clonotypes with MiXCR by TCRdb, which kept only in-frame beta chains. For this sample the table gives over 14,000 clones, of which roughly 4% were detected only once. Of the sample, 27% falls within the top ten clones. Specimen: tumor tissue. The receptors come from a female donor with papillary thyroid cancer or a benign thyroid nodule (not recorded which). Some clones in this sample may be carry-over from other donors' samples.

This rearrangement joins TRBV7-9 to TRBJ2-7; the D is unclear. The length of the CDR3 is 12 residues. Trimming stripped 1 base from V and 3 bases from J, with 4 bases between. CDR1 and CDR2 from the germline V gene are SEHNR and FQNEAQ (reference sequence). CDR3 sequence reads: CASSLVSYEQYF. The CDR3 nucleotides read TGTGCCAGCAGCTTAGTGAGCTACGAGCAGTACTTC.

The chain employs TRBV7-4 and TRBJ1-4; D might be TRBD1 (5 bases). Per germline, CDR1 SGHVT and CDR2 SQSDAQ. V lost 5 bases and J lost 0, with 19 bases in between. The CDR3 extends over 18 amino acids. CDR3 in DNA: TGTGCCAGCAGCCCTCGGACACGCAGTTGTTCAACTAATGAAAAACTGTTTTTT. Residues: CASSPRTRSCSTNEKLFF.

This clone turned up a few times. The rearrangement links TRBV12-3 or TRBV12-4 to TRBJ2-1; D is unclear. The CDR3 extends over 14 amino acids. V was pared by 7 bases and J by 3 bases, with 13 bases between. Here the CDR3 reads CASIARVGYNEQFF. In DNA form, the CDR3 reads TGTGCCAGCATTGCGAGAGTGGGCTACAATGAGCAGTTCTTC.

This clone was detected only a few times. The chain carries TRBV11-2 and TRBJ2-2; TRBD2 is a possible D gene (6 bases). Looked up from germline, CDR1 is SGHAT and CDR2 is FQNNGV. Trimming took 4 bases from V and 4 from J, leaving 19 bases between them. CDR3 length equals 17 residues. The CDR3 region is CASSWGLLRGGTGELFF. The CDR3 bases are TGTGCCAGCAGCTGGGGCCTTCTCCGGGGAGGCACCGGGGAGCTGTTTTTT.

The chain has TRBV20-1 and TRBJ2-1, with 7 positions matching TRBD2. CDR3 length equals 14 residues. V dropped 3 bases and J dropped 5; count of bases not matched to a gene: 7. Germline V CDR1 and CDR2: DFQATT, SNEGSKA (reference sequence). This chain's CDR3 is CSARRLAGNNEQFF. The CDR3 coding sequence is TGCAGTGCTAGGCGACTAGCAGGAAACAATGAGCAGTTCTTC.

This chain joins TRBV10-3 and TRBJ2-6; no firm D call. This CDR3 contains 15 residues. Between the trimmed V and J ends, which lost 2 bases and 1 base, there was a span of 6 bases. CDR1 and CDR2 (germline): ENHRY, SYGVKD. The CDR3 nucleotides are TGTGCCATCAGTGAGAGGGCTTCTGGGGCCAACGTCCTGACTTTC. Translation: CAISERASGANVLTF.

This clone was counted at least ten times. V is TRBV6-1 and J is TRBJ2-3; TRBD2 might be the D (5 bases). V was clipped by 2 bases and J by 5 bases, with 8 bases between them. Germline lookup yields CDR1 MNHNS and CDR2 SASEGT. CDR3 length: 13 residues. This CDR3 is CASSEIRGDTQYF. The CDR3 DNA is TGTGCCAGCAGTGAAATCCGGGGAGATACGCAGTATTTT.

This chain joins TRBV28 and TRBJ2-1, with 8 bases fitting TRBD1. CDR3 length equals 15 residues. Losses at the gene ends were 2 bases for V and 9 bases for J; bases not matched to a gene: 9. CDR1 is MDHEN, CDR2 SYDVKM, per germline. The DNA of the CDR3 is TGTGCCAGCAGTTTAGGAGGACAGGGTGGGGGTGAGCAGTTCTTC. This codes for CASSLGGQGGGEQFF.

The sample holds a few counts of this clone. J is TRBJ2-1 and V is TRBV7-3; the D gene could be TRBD1 or TRBD2 (5 bases each). V shed 5 bases and J shed 0 bases, with 8 bases lying between them. The CDR3 contains 14 residues. Germline V gene lookup returns CDR1 SGHTA and CDR2 FQGTGA. CDR3 DNA sequence: TGTGCCAGCAGCCGAGGGGACTCCTACAATGAGCAGTTCTTC. Translated: CASSRGDSYNEQFF.

V is TRBV20-1 and J is TRBJ1-4, with 9 bases aligning to TRBD1. Germline CDR1 reads DFQATT; CDR2 reads SNEGSKA (reference sequence). This CDR3 region has 16 residues. After removal of 5 bases from V and 11 bases from J, the junction contained 18 bases not matched to a gene. CDR3 in amino acids: CSALLIRDRAGEKLFF. CDR3 DNA sequence: TGCAGTGCTCTTCTGATCCGGGACAGGGCAGGGGAGAAACTGTTTTTT.

In this sample, this clone turned up a few times. The CDR3 DNA is TGTGCCAGCAGCCTGGATGCTAGCGGGAACCTCGGGGAGCTGTTTTTT. As protein: CASSLDASGNLGELFF. The V and J genes are TRBV7-8 and TRBJ2-2, with 9 positions matching TRBD2. V gave up 5 bases and J gave up 7 bases; unmatched junction bases: 11. In germline, CDR1 is SGHVS, CDR2 FQNEAQ. This CDR3 comprises 16 residues.

V usage is TRBV28 and J usage is TRBJ2-6, with D possibly being TRBD1 (6 bases). Trimming took off 5 bases at V and 0 bases at J, with 11 bases between the two ends. CDR1 and CDR2 (germline): MDHEN, SYDVKM. This CDR3 contains 16 residues. CDR3: CASSRQVLSGANVLTF. For the CDR3, the DNA is TGTGCCAGCAGTCGACAGGTTCTCTCTGGGGCCAACGTCCTGACTTTC. The whole variable domain, filled in from reference TRBV28 and TRBJ2-6, reads DVKVTQSSRYLVKRTGEKVFLECVQDMDHENMFWYRQDPGLGLRLIYFSYDVKMKEKGDIPEGYSVSREKKERFSLILESASTNQTSMYLCASSRQVLSGANVLTFGAGSRLTVL.

The sample holds a few counts of this clone. Other DNA sequences of this sample code for an identical CDR3. The V call is TRBV15, the J call TRBJ1-4; D unresolved. CDR1 LNHNV and CDR2 YYDKDF come from the germline V gene (reference sequence). The ends were cut back, 4 bases at V and 5 bases at J, with 11 bases in the middle. The CDR3 has 14 amino acids. The CDR3, as DNA: TGTGCCACCAGCAAACAGCTTTGGAATGAAAAACTGTTTTTT. Translated, it gives CATSKQLWNEKLFF. Supplemented by reference TRBV15 and TRBJ1-4, the full variable domain reads DAMVIQNPRYQVTQFGKPVTLSCSQTLNHNVMYWYQQKSSQAPKLLFHYYDKDFNNEADTPDNFQSRRPNTSFCFLDIRSPGLGDTAMYLCATSKQLWNEKLFFGSGTQLSVL.

This clone has just a few counts. An end of the junction differs from the germline gene, which may be a read error. V gene TRBV20-1 combines with J gene TRBJ2-1; 8 positions agree with TRBD2. Germline-derived CDR1 and CDR2 are DFQATT and SNEGSKA (reference sequence). The CDR3 spans 14 residues. The CDR3 here is CSARDQRVAGRPLF. In DNA form, the CDR3 reads TGCAGTGCTAGAGATCAGAGGGTAGCGGGAAGGCCGCTCTTC.

The chain is built from TRBV27 and TRBJ1-3, with TRBD1 identical over 7 bases. Per germline, CDR1 MNHEY and CDR2 SMNVEV (reference sequence). The CDR3 totals 15 residues. The junction had 7 bases not matched to a gene; V was cut back by 6 bases and J by 2 bases. The CDR3 spells CASRQTGLPGNTIYF. Here the CDR3 DNA reads TGTGCCAGCAGACAGACAGGGCTGCCTGGAAACACCATATATTTT.

There are a few counts of this clone. DNA for the CDR3: TGTGCCAGCAGCTTGGGACTAGCGGGAGGGCCAGATACGCAGTATTTT. Translation gives CASSLGLAGGPDTQYF. The chain recombines TRBV2 with TRBJ2-3, with 16 nucleotides matching TRBD2. After removal of 6 bases from V and 4 bases from J, the junction contained 4 bases not matched to a gene. Per germline, CDR1 SNHLY and CDR2 FYNNEI. The CDR3 totals 16 residues. Looking up the rest from reference TRBV2 and TRBJ2-3 gives the full variable domain: EPEVTQTPSHQVTQMGQEVILRCVPISNHLYFYWYRQILGQKVEFLVSFYNNEISEKSEIFDDQFSVERPDGSNFTLKIRSTKLEDSAMYFCASSLGLAGGPDTQYFGPGTRLTVL.

This clone was detected ten times or more. The chain links TRBV28 to TRBJ1-2, with a possible D match to TRBD1 (6 bases). Germline loops: CDR1 MDHEN, CDR2 SYDVKM. V was pared by 7 bases and J by 4 bases, with 22 bases between. This CDR3 is built from 16 residues. This CDR3 reads CASTRSGGAAGYGYTF. Here the CDR3 DNA reads TGTGCCAGCACCCGATCGGGGGGCGCGGCCGGCTATGGCTACACCTTC.

V and J are TRBV6-1 and TRBJ1-2, with D perhaps TRBD1 (5 bases). CDR3 length: 13 amino acids. Germline V gives CDR1 MNHNS, CDR2 SASEGT. Trimming took off 8 bases at V and 3 bases at J, with 13 bases between the two ends. The CDR3 here is CASSLGGYYGYTF. In DNA, the CDR3 is TGTGCCAGCTCCTTGGGGGGATACTATGGCTACACCTTC.

This chain uses TRBV27 with TRBJ2-7, with 8 bases fitting TRBD1. The CDR3 contains 16 residues. From germline, CDR1 is MNHEY and CDR2 SMNVEV (reference sequence). The ends lost 4 bases at V and 4 bases at J; junction bases unmatched: 12. Written as DNA, the CDR3 is TGTGCCAGCAGTTCTAGTCGGGCAGGGGGCGGATACGAGCAGTACTTC. It is translated as CASSSSRAGGGYEQYF.

This clone was picked up a small number of times. CDR3 sequence reads: CATSAGTSGSSTDTQYF. The CDR3, as DNA: TGTGCCACCAGTGCCGGGACTAGCGGTTCTAGCACAGATACGCAGTATTTT. The gene calls are TRBV24-1 and TRBJ2-3, with 11 bases matching TRBD2. From germline, CDR1 is KGHDR and CDR2 SFDVKD. Unmatched junction bases numbered 6, after V lost 5 bases and J lost 0 bases. This CDR3 has 17 residues.

In this sample, this clone turned up a few times. This rearrangement joins TRBV12-3 or TRBV12-4 to TRBJ2-2; 11 bases fit TRBD2. The CDR3 is 18 residues long. Germline trimming cut 4 bases from V and 5 bases from J; bases unmatched to any gene: 12. CDR3: CASSSYGGLAGYTGELFF. DNA for the CDR3: TGTGCCAGCAGTTCTTACGGCGGACTAGCGGGCTATACCGGGGAGCTGTTTTTT.